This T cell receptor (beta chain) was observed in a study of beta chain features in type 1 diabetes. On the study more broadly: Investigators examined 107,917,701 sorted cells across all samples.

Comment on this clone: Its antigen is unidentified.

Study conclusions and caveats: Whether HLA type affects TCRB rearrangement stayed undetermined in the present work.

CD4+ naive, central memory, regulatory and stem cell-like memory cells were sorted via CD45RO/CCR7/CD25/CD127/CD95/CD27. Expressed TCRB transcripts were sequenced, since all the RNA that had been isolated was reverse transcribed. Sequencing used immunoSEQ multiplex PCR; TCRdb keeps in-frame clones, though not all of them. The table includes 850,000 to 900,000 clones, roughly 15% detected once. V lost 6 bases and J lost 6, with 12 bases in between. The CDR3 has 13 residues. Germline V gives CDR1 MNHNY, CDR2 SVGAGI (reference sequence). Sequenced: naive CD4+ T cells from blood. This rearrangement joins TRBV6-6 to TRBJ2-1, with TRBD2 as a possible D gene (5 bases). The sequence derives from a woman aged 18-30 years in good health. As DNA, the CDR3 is TGTGCCAGCAGGGGAGAAGGGTCCAATGAGCAGTTCTTC. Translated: CASRGEGSNEQFF.